This T cell receptor beta chain was recorded in a study of cytomegalovirus exposure and HLA in healthy donors. The PCR made use of 60 Vbeta and 13 Jbeta primers. TCRdb's copy holds only in-frame clones and misses some; the assay was immunoSEQ multiplex PCR. The data contain fewer than 150,000 clones, around four fifths of them singletons. Comments on this clone: Its cognate antigen is unknown.

Findings and caveats of the study: Rare sequences made up most TCRs, while some public TCRs were found in many donors. When analyzed later, a missense DCLRE1C variant was found to be linked to TCR beta V- and J-gene trimming.

This CDR3 has 14 amino acids. CDR1 and CDR2 from the germline V gene are SGDLS and YYNGEE. With 2 bases clipped from V and 2 bases from J, the junction kept 3 bases outside the gene matches. The TCR comes from a man between 60 and 70 years old in good health and CMV-seropositive. The sequencing input was PBMCs. This chain joins TRBV9 and TRBJ2-5; 7 bases map to TRBD2. The CDR3 spells CASSVTSLQETQYF. The CDR3 coding sequence is TGTGCCAGCAGCGTGACTAGCCTTCAAGAGACCCAGTACTTC.